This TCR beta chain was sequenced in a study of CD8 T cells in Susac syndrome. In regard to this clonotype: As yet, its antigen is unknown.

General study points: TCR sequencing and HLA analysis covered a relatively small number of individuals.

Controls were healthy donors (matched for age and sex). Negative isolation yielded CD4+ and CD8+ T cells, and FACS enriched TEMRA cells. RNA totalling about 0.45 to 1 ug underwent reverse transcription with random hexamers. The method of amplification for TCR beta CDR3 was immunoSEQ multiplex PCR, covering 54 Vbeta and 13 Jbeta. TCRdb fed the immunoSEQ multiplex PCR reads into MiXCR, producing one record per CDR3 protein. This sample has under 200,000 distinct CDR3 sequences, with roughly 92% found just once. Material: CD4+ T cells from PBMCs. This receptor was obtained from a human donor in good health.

The DNA of the CDR3 is TGCGCCAGCAGCTTTGACGGTCAGAGGAGCTCACCCCTCCACTTT. Translation: CASSFDGQRSSPLHF. This chain uses TRBV5-1 with TRBJ1-6; D ambiguous. V lost 2 bases and J lost 10, with 16 bases in between. Germline lookup yields CDR1 SGHRS and CDR2 YFSETQ. The length of the CDR3 is 15 residues.